This T cell receptor beta chain was recorded in a study of beta chain features in type 1 diabetes. Study context: Taken together, all samples contributed some 100 million examined sorted cells.

In its sample, this clone was seen a few times. Its antigen is unknown. Findings and caveats of the study: Cells expressing TCR highly could be over-represented by cDNA sequencing.

Of the isolated RNA, all was reverse transcribed, and so the sequenced material was expressed TCRB transcripts. Measured with immunoSEQ multiplex PCR; TCRdb has only the in-frame clones, and not every one. In the table there are roughly 300,000 clones, 8% of which are singletons. The collection from each donor was one heparinised blood draw averaging roughly 110 mL. V lost 0 bases, J lost 0 bases, and 9 bases lay in between. The V gene's germline CDR1 is MNHEY and CDR2 SVGAGI. CDR3 length equals 16 residues. The sequence was collected from a young woman in good health. The rearrangement uses TRBV6-5 and TRBJ1-5; tentatively, D is TRBD1 (5 bases). The specimen was central memory CD4+ T cells from blood. DNA for the CDR3: TGTGCCAGCAGTTACTCAAGACAGTATAGCAATCAGCCCCAGCATTTT. Translating gives CASSYSRQYSNQPQHF.